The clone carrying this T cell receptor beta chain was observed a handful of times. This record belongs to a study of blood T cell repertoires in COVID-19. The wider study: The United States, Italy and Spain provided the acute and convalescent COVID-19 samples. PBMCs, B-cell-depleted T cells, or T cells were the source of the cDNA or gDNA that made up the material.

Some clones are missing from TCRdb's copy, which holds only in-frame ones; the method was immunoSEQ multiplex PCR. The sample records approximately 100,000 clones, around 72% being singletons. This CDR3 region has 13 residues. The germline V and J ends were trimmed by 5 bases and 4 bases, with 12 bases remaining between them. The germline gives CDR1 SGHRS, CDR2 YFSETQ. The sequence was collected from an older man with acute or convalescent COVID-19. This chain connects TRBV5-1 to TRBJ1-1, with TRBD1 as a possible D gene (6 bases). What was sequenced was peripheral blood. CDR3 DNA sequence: TGCGCCAGCAGACAGGGTTCGATCACTGAAGCTTTCTTT. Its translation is CASRQGSITEAFF.